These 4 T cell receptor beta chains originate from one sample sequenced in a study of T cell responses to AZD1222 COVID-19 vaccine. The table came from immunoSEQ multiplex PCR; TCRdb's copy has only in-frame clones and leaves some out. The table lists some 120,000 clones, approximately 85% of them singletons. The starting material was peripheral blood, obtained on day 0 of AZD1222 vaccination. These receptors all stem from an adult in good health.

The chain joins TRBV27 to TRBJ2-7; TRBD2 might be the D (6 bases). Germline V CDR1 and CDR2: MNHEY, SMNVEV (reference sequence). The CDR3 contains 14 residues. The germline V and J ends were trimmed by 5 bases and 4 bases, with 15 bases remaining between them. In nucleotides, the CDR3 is TGTGCCAGCAGTCCCCGACTAGAGAGTTACGAGCAGTACTTC. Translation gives CASSPRLESYEQYF.

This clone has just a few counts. This chain's CDR3 is CASSAAGSPLHF. The DNA for the CDR3 is TGTGCCAGCAGCGCGGCGGGTTCACCCCTCCACTTT. The V call is TRBV7-9, the J call TRBJ1-6, with D unresolved. Trimming removed 5 bases from V and 9 bases from J, with 8 bases in between. The CDR3 consists of 12 residues. Looked up from germline, CDR1 is SEHNR and CDR2 is FQNEAQ (reference sequence).

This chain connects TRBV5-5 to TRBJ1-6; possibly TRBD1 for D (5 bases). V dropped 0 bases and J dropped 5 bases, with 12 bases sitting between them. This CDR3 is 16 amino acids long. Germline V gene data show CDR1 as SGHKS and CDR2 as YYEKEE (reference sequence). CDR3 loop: CASSLANGGNNSPLHF. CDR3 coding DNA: TGTGCCAGCAGCTTGGCGAATGGGGGGAATAATTCACCCCTCCACTTT.

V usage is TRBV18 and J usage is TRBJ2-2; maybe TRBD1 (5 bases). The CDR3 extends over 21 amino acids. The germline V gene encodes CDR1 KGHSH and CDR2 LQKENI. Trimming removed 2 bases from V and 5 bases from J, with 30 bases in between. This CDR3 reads CASSPNRGSIAVPVITGELFF. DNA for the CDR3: TGTGCCAGCTCACCAAATAGGGGCAGCATCGCTGTGCCGGTCATTACCGGGGAGCTGTTTTTT. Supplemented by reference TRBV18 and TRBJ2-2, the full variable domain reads NAGVMQNPRHLVRRRGQEARLRCSPMKGHSHVYWYRQLPEEGLKFMVYLQKENIIDESGMPKERFSAEFPKEGPSILRIQQVVRGDSAAYFCASSPNRGSIAVPVITGELFFGEGSRLTVL.